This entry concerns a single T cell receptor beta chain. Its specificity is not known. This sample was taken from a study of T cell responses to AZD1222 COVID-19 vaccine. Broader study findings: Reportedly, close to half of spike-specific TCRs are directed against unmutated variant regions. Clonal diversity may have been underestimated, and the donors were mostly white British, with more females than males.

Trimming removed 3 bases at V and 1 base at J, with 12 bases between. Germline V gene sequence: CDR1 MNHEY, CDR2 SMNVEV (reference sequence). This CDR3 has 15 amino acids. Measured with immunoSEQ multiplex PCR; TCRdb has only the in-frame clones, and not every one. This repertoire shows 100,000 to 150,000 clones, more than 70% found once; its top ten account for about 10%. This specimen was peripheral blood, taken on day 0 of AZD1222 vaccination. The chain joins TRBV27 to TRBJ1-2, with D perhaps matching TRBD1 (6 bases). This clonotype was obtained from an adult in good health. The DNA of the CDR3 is TGTGCCAGCAGTTTTCTTACCAGGGGTAACTATGGCTACACCTTC. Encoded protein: CASSFLTRGNYGYTF.